The next 31 T cell receptor beta chains were all read from a single sample in a study of shared clonotypes between healthy human individuals. TCRdb's table, derived via immunoSEQ multiplex PCR, lists solely in-frame clones and lacks some. The repertoire holds over 2 million clones, with around 92% as singletons. The sequencing input was naive CD4+ T cells from PBMCs. Subset: CD45RA+ positively selected. Receptors originate from a man between 18 and 29 years old in good health. Some clones in this sample may be carry-over from other donors' samples.

CDR3 in amino acids: CASATARDRANYGYTF. CDR3 DNA sequence: TGTGCCAGCGCTACAGCGAGGGACAGGGCTAACTATGGCTACACCTTC. The chain is built from TRBV27 and TRBJ1-2; 9 nucleotides line up with TRBD1. Germline CDR1 and CDR2: MNHEY and SMNVEV (reference sequence). There are 16 residues in the CDR3. After removal of 8 bases from V and 0 bases from J, the junction contained 10 bases not matched to a gene.

The chain links TRBV9 to TRBJ2-5, with TRBD2 identical over 7 bases. There are 16 residues in the CDR3. The germline V gene has CDR1 SGDLS and CDR2 YYNGEE. V gave up 0 bases and J gave up 2 bases; unmatched junction bases: 7. The DNA of the CDR3 is TGTGCCAGCAGCGTAGATGGGAGGGTCGATCAAGAGACCCAGTACTTC. Its protein product is CASSVDGRVDQETQYF.

The chain joins TRBV5-5 to TRBJ2-7, with D possibly being TRBD1 (6 bases). Germline V gene data show CDR1 as SGHKS and CDR2 as YYEKEE (reference sequence). With 2 bases removed from V and 0 bases from J, the gap between germline ends came to 9 bases. The length of the CDR3 is 14 residues. CDR3 residues: CASSLRDNSYEQYF. The CDR3 DNA is TGTGCCAGCAGCTTACGGGACAACTCCTACGAGCAGTACTTC.

CDR3 sequence (DNA): TGTGCCAGCTCACAGGGACTAGACAATGAGCAGTTCTTC. This sequence encodes CASSQGLDNEQFF. V usage is TRBV18 and J usage is TRBJ2-1, with 8 bases that match TRBD2. The CDR3 length is 13 residues. Germline CDR1 and CDR2: KGHSH and LQKENI. The junction had 1 base not matched to a gene; V was cut back by 4 bases and J by 5 bases.

This rearrangement joins TRBV6-1 to TRBJ2-7, with a tentative D call TRBD1 (6 bases). V gave up 11 bases and J gave up 6 bases, with 20 bases separating them. The germline CDR1 and CDR2 sequences are MNHNS and SASEGT. The CDR3 covers 13 residues. The CDR3 sequence is CAGRQGSMGEQYF. The CDR3 coding sequence is TGTGCCGGTCGGCAGGGGAGCATGGGCGAGCAGTACTTC.

The CDR3 coding sequence is TGTGCCAGCAGCTTGGATCTAGCGGGAGAAGAGACCCAGTACTTC. Protein: CASSLDLAGEETQYF. This chain links TRBV5-4 with TRBJ2-5; TRBD2 aligns across 10 bases. Per germline, CDR1 SGHNT and CDR2 YYREEE (reference sequence). There are 15 residues in the CDR3. J was trimmed by 3 bases and V by 0 bases; bases with no gene match: 2. The variable domain in full, completed from reference TRBV5-4 and TRBJ2-5, reads ETGVTQSPTHLIKTRGQQVTLRCSSQSGHNTVSWYQQALGQGPQFIFQYYREEENGRGNFPPRFSGLQFPNYSSELNVNALELDDSALYLCASSLDLAGEETQYFGPGTRLLVL.

The chain uses TRBV28 and TRBJ2-1; D gene unclear. Looked up from germline, CDR1 is MDHEN and CDR2 is SYDVKM. This CDR3 comprises 14 residues. V dropped 3 bases and J dropped 1 base, with 7 bases sitting between them. The CDR3 DNA reads as TGTGCCAGCAGTTTGTGGGGATCCTACAATGAGCAGTTCTTC. This gives the protein CASSLWGSYNEQFF.

V and J are TRBV10-1 and TRBJ2-5, with 14 bases that match TRBD2. V lost 4 bases to trimming and J lost 4 bases; unmatched junction nucleotides: 8. There are 17 residues in the CDR3. CDR1 is WNHNN, CDR2 SYGVQD, per germline (reference sequence). The CDR3 protein is CASSGGSGTSGRETQYF. In DNA, the CDR3 is TGCGCCAGCAGTGGGGGATCCGGGACTAGCGGGAGAGAGACCCAGTACTTC.

This chain uses TRBV28 with TRBJ2-1; 8 nucleotides align to TRBD2. Germline assignment: CDR1 MDHEN and CDR2 SYDVKM. J gave up 2 bases and V 4 bases, and 7 bases lay outside the gene matches. CDR3 length equals 16 residues. Here the CDR3 reads CASSSLSGSAYNEQFF. For the CDR3, the DNA is TGTGCCAGCAGTTCGCTGAGCGGGAGCGCCTACAATGAGCAGTTCTTC.

The chain recombines TRBV7-2 with TRBJ1-3, with D perhaps TRBD1 (6 bases). CDR3 size: 16 residues. V gave up 1 base and J gave up 3 bases, with 13 bases separating them. Germline V gene data show CDR1 as SGHTA and CDR2 as FQGNSA. The CDR3 coding sequence is TGTGCCAGCAGCTTAGTCGGCAGGGGCCTTGGAAACACCATATATTTT. As protein: CASSLVGRGLGNTIYF.

The CDR3 is CASSQAGQGRGTGELFF. In nucleotides, the CDR3 is TGCGCCAGCAGCCAGGCCGGACAGGGGAGGGGTACCGGGGAGCTGTTTTTT. The chain carries TRBV5-1 and TRBJ2-2, with 9 bases matching TRBD1. This CDR3 region has 17 residues. With V trimmed by 4 bases and J by 5 bases, 12 bases remained unmatched. Germline V gene sequence: CDR1 SGHRS, CDR2 YFSETQ.

The chain couples TRBV19 to TRBJ1-1; D ambiguous. Trimming shortened V by 5 bases and J by 1 base, and 14 bases separated the two germline ends. This CDR3 has 15 amino acids. Germline V gene sequence: CDR1 LNHDA, CDR2 SQIVND (reference sequence). CDR3 sequence reads: CASSLLRTKNTEAFF. CDR3 bases: TGTGCCAGTAGTCTGCTAAGGACGAAGAACACTGAAGCTTTCTTT. Together with reference TRBV19 and TRBJ1-1, the CDR3 gives the full variable domain: DGGITQSPKYLFRKEGQNVTLSCEQNLNHDAMYWYRQDPGQGLRLIYYSQIVNDFQKGDIAEGYSVSREKKESFPLTVTSAQKNPTAFYLCASSLLRTKNTEAFFGQGTRLTVV.

The J gene is TRBJ1-2, the V gene TRBV7-9; the match to TRBD1 covers 9 bases. V lost 5 bases, J lost 2 bases, and 3 bases stayed unmatched. The length of the CDR3 is 14 residues. CDR1 is SEHNR, CDR2 FQNEAQ, per germline (reference sequence). CDR3 nucleotides: TGTGCCAGCAGCCACGGGACAGGGAACTATGGCTACACCTTC. Translating it yields CASSHGTGNYGYTF.

The gene calls are TRBV9 and TRBJ2-1; TRBD2 might be the D (6 bases). Germline V gene sequence: CDR1 SGDLS, CDR2 YYNGEE. The germline V and J ends were trimmed by 4 bases and 2 bases, with 16 bases remaining between them. The CDR3 loop spans 16 amino acids. CDR3: CASSSQASDTYNEQFF. The CDR3 DNA reads TGTGCCAGCAGCTCTCAGGCTAGCGATACCTACAATGAGCAGTTCTTC.

Concerning this clone itself: Distinct nucleotide sequences in the sample also encode this CDR3. The chain employs TRBV9 and TRBJ1-2; D is undetermined. V shed 0 bases and J shed 4 bases, with 13 bases lying between them. Germline CDR1 is SGDLS and CDR2 is YYNGEE. This CDR3 comprises 15 residues. CDR3 protein: CASSVAPGGGYGYTF. CDR3 DNA: TGTGCCAGCAGCGTAGCCCCTGGAGGTGGCTATGGCTACACCTTC.

The rearrangement joins TRBV5-4 to TRBJ1-2; no definite D call. Germline CDR1 SGHNT, CDR2 YYREEE (reference sequence). V was cut by 3 bases and J by 4 bases, with 16 bases left in between. This CDR3 has 15 amino acids. The CDR3 loop reads CASSSATTYGYGYTF. CDR3 DNA: TGTGCCAGCAGCTCCGCCACGACCTATGGCTATGGCTACACCTTC.

This sequence joins TRBV4-1 and TRBJ1-2; D perhaps matches TRBD1 (6 bases). V lost 1 base and J 3 bases, leaving 12 bases between the germline ends. CDR3 length equals 15 residues. Looked up from germline, CDR1 is MGHRA and CDR2 is YSYEKL. The CDR3 here is CASSQGRGGYYGYTF. The CDR3 DNA follows: TGCGCCAGCAGCCAAGGGAGAGGGGGTTACTATGGCTACACCTTC.

The rearrangement links TRBV15 to TRBJ2-2; 11 positions match TRBD2. This CDR3 has 22 residues. Trimming took 0 bases from V and 1 from J; bases not matched to a gene: 16. Germline CDR1 reads LNHNV; CDR2 reads YYDKDF (reference sequence). The DNA for the CDR3 is TGTGCCACCAGCAGAGACCTTACGGGACTAGCGGCCTTAAGGGGGAACACCGGGGAGCTGTTTTTT. Its translation: CATSRDLTGLAALRGNTGELFF.

The chain links TRBV7-3 to TRBJ2-3; D remains ambiguous. V dropped 4 bases and J dropped 2 bases, with 7 bases sitting between them. The CDR3 has 13 residues. CDR1 and CDR2 from the germline V gene are SGHTA and FQGTGA. This chain's CDR3 is CASSSSNTDTQYF. CDR3 nucleotide sequence: TGTGCCAGCAGCTCGTCTAACACAGATACGCAGTATTTT.

V usage is TRBV7-9 and J usage is TRBJ2-5, with D possibly matching TRBD2 (6 bases). V lost 1 base and J lost 7, with 13 bases in between. The CDR3 is 14 residues long. The germline CDR1 and CDR2 sequences are SEHNR and FQNEAQ (reference sequence). In nucleotides, the CDR3 is TGTGCCAGCAGCTTAGGGGACTTCGGGGTGACCCAGTACTTC. This encodes CASSLGDFGVTQYF.

The V gene is TRBV19, the J gene TRBJ2-7; possibly TRBD1 for D (5 bases). Germline V gene lookup returns CDR1 LNHDA and CDR2 SQIVND (reference sequence). The CDR3 is 16 amino acids. V was pared by 2 bases and J by 5 bases, with 19 bases between. CDR3 in amino acids: CASSIYSGQGQNEQYF. The CDR3 bases are TGTGCCAGTAGTATATATTCTGGGCAGGGTCAGAACGAGCAGTACTTC.

This clone was counted a single time. J is TRBJ1-2 and V is TRBV9; D unresolved. CDR1 and CDR2 from the germline V gene are SGDLS and YYNGEE. V lost 1 base and J lost 2, with 9 bases in between. The CDR3 has 14 residues. The DNA for the CDR3 is TGTGCCAGCAGCGTAAATACCGCGAACTATGGCTACACCTTC. Its protein product is CASSVNTANYGYTF.

This clone appeared a single time. J is TRBJ2-3 and V is TRBV19; a possible D gene is TRBD2 (6 bases). The CDR3 is 16 residues long. Between the trimmed V and J ends, which lost 3 bases and 6 bases, there was a span of 19 bases. CDR1 and CDR2 from the germline V gene are LNHDA and SQIVND (reference sequence). CDR3 nucleotide sequence: TGTGCCAGTAGTATGCCGGGACTTTCCCCCCCGGATACGCAGTATTTT. Encoded protein: CASSMPGLSPPDTQYF.

The V and J genes are TRBV7-2 and TRBJ1-2; D possibly corresponds to TRBD1 (5 bases). Trimming pared 5 bases from V and 3 bases from J, leaving 10 bases between. The CDR3 extends over 13 amino acids. Germline V gene data show CDR1 as SGHTA and CDR2 as FQGNSA. The CDR3 DNA reads as TGTGCCAGCAGCCCGGGGACCCACTATGGCTACACCTTC. Protein product: CASSPGTHYGYTF.

Worth noting for this clone: Distinct nucleotide sequences in the sample also encode this CDR3. This chain links TRBV10-3 with TRBJ2-5; tentative D call: TRBD1 (6 bases). The V end lost 0 bases, the J end lost 4 bases, and 9 bases lay between the germline ends. CDR1 is ENHRY and CDR2 is SYGVKD in the germline V gene. There are 14 residues in the CDR3. Here the CDR3 reads CAISESGRGETQYF. DNA for the CDR3: TGTGCCATCAGTGAGTCCGGCAGGGGAGAGACCCAGTACTTC.

This clone has only a few counts. Other nucleotide sequences in the sample specify the same CDR3. V and J are TRBV19 and TRBJ1-5; D is ambiguous. The CDR3 consists of 13 residues. Germline CDR1 and CDR2: LNHDA and SQIVND (reference sequence). Deletions cut 1 base from V and 4 bases from J, with 5 bases between. CDR3 region: CASSIGKNQPQHF. The CDR3 nucleotides read TGTGCCAGTAGTATAGGAAAGAATCAGCCCCAGCATTTT. The entire variable domain, with the rest obtained from reference TRBV19 and TRBJ1-5, is as follows: DGGITQSPKYLFRKEGQNVTLSCEQNLNHDAMYWYRQDPGQGLRLIYYSQIVNDFQKGDIAEGYSVSREKKESFPLTVTSAQKNPTAFYLCASSIGKNQPQHFGDGTRLSIL.

This chain links TRBV2 with TRBJ2-5; D not resolved. The CDR3 is made up of 13 amino acids. Germline lookup yields CDR1 SNHLY and CDR2 FYNNEI. Trimming stripped 8 bases from V and 3 bases from J, with 13 bases between. CDR3 amino acids: CASARESEETQYF. CDR3 in DNA: TGTGCCAGCGCCCGAGAGAGCGAAGAGACCCAGTACTTC.

As regards this clone: Additional DNA sequences in this sample encode the identical CDR3. J is TRBJ2-5 and V is TRBV7-3; 7 bases fit TRBD1. The V and J ends lost 4 bases and 4 bases, in that order; junction bases with no gene match: 6. Germline loops: CDR1 SGHTA, CDR2 FQGTGA. There are 14 residues in the CDR3. This CDR3 is CASSSTGVGETQYF. CDR3 sequence (DNA): TGTGCCAGCAGCTCAACAGGGGTAGGAGAGACCCAGTACTTC.

This chain connects TRBV18 to TRBJ1-2; 9 nucleotides agree with TRBD1. Germline CDR1 KGHSH, CDR2 LQKENI. CDR3 length: 19 residues. Unmatched junction bases numbered 17, after V lost 2 bases and J lost 4 bases. CDR3 in amino acids: CASSPAGWGQGWSPYGYTF. In DNA, the CDR3 is TGTGCCAGCTCACCAGCAGGCTGGGGACAGGGCTGGTCTCCCTATGGCTACACCTTC. Full variable domain (rest looked up from reference TRBV18 and TRBJ1-2): NAGVMQNPRHLVRRRGQEARLRCSPMKGHSHVYWYRQLPEEGLKFMVYLQKENIIDESGMPKERFSAEFPKEGPSILRIQQVVRGDSAAYFCASSPAGWGQGWSPYGYTFGSGTRLTVV.

This clone appeared a few times. Different DNA sequences within this sample yield the same CDR3. This sequence joins TRBV5-1 and TRBJ2-7; D tentatively reads TRBD1 or TRBD2 (5 bases each). CDR3 size: 15 residues. V gave up 0 bases and J gave up 0 bases, with 10 bases separating them. Per the germline V gene, CDR1 is SGHRS and CDR2 is YFSETQ. The CDR3 is CASSLAAGSSYEQYF. The CDR3 nucleotides are TGCGCCAGCAGCTTGGCGGCAGGGAGCTCCTACGAGCAGTACTTC.

The rearrangement uses TRBV15 and TRBJ2-7; 10 bases agree with TRBD1. The trim removed 1 base at V and 6 bases at J, leaving 6 bases unmatched. From germline, CDR1 is LNHNV and CDR2 YYDKDF (reference sequence). CDR3 size: 15 residues. CDR3 residues: CATSRGTGGATEQYF. In DNA form, the CDR3 reads TGTGCCACCAGCAGAGGGACAGGGGGAGCGACCGAGCAGTACTTC.